This T cell receptor (beta chain) was captured in a study of cytomegalovirus exposure and HLA in healthy donors. This CDR3 is 14 amino acids long. V lost 2 bases and J lost 5, with 12 bases in between. The germline gives CDR1 ENHRY, CDR2 SYGVKD. A multiplex PCR was run with 60 Vbeta primers and 13 Jbeta primers. Sequenced by immunoSEQ multiplex PCR; TCRdb stores in-frame clones only, minus some. The table has some 150,000 clones, more than 70% seen once; the top ten hold over 1.1%. The receptor was derived from a man between 60 and 75 years old in good health and CMV-seronegative. The specimen sequenced was PBMCs. The rearrangement joins TRBV10-3 to TRBJ1-2; tentative D call: TRBD1 (6 bases). The CDR3 loop reads CAISEQGLEYGYTF. In DNA, the CDR3 is TGTGCCATCAGTGAGCAGGGGTTGGAATATGGCTACACCTTC.